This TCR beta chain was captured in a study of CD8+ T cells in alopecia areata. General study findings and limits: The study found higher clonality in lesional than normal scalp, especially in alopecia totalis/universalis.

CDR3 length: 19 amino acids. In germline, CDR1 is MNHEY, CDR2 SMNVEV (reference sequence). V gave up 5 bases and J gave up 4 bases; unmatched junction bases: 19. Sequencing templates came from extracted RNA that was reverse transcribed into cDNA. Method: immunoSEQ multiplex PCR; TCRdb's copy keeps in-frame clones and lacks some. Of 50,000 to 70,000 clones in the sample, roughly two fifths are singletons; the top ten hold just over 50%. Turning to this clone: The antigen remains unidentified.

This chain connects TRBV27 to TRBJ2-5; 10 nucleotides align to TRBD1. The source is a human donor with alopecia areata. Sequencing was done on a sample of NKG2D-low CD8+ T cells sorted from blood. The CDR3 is CASSPSPPLGTGEVETQYF. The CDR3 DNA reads TGTGCCAGCAGTCCCTCACCACCCCTCGGGACAGGGGAGGTAGAGACCCAGTACTTC.